What follows are 18 T cell receptor beta chains derived from one specimen sequenced in a study of T cells after yellow fever vaccination. In TCRdb, the 5' RACE reads were re-called with MiXCR into one record per CDR3 protein. The sample gives 300,000 to 350,000 distinct CDR3 sequences, around a tenth of which show up once; 3.3% is in the top ten. Sequenced material: CD4+ T cells sorted from PBMCs, taken 45 days after the yellow fever booster vaccination. Receptor source: a man between 18 and 35 years old who received the YFV17D yellow fever vaccine.

This clonotype was seen at least ten times. This chain uses TRBV5-1 with TRBJ2-5, with TRBD2 matching 11 bases. The CDR3 sequence is 16 residues long. Unmatched junction bases numbered 5, after V lost 0 bases and J lost 4 bases. Looked up from germline, CDR1 is SGHRS and CDR2 is YFSETQ. The CDR3 DNA is TGCGCCAGCAGCTTGGAGCGGGGGACTAGCGGAGAGACCCAGTACTTC. It encodes CASSLERGTSGETQYF. The full variable domain, completed using reference TRBV5-1 and TRBJ2-5, is KAGVTQTPRYLIKTRGQQVTLSCSPISGHRSVSWYQQTPGQGLQFLFEYFSETQRNKGNFPGRFSGRQFSNSRSEMNVSTLELGDSALYLCASSLERGTSGETQYFGPGTRLLVL.

The chain joins TRBV7-2 to TRBJ2-1; D perhaps matches TRBD1 (5 bases). CDR1 is SGHTA and CDR2 is FQGNSA in the germline V gene. Deletions cut 0 bases from V and 7 bases from J, with 13 bases between. The CDR3 has 15 amino acids. The CDR3: CASSLALTGSNEQFF. The CDR3 DNA sequence: TGTGCCAGCAGCTTAGCGCTTACAGGTTCAAATGAGCAGTTCTTC.

The rearrangement links TRBV7-2 to TRBJ2-7, with TRBD2 identical over 8 bases. The CDR3 loop spans 13 amino acids. From germline, CDR1 is SGHTA and CDR2 FQGNSA. Trimming removed 3 bases from V and 3 bases from J; junction bases left unmatched: 1. CDR3 sequence: CASSFSGVYEQYF. The CDR3 coding sequence is TGTGCCAGCAGCTTTAGCGGGGTCTACGAGCAGTACTTC.

V gene TRBV4-1 combines with J gene TRBJ1-2; D gene ambiguous. Germline loops: CDR1 MGHRA, CDR2 YSYEKL. The CDR3 is 16 residues long. Trimming pared 1 base from V and 5 bases from J, leaving 17 bases between. For the CDR3, the DNA is TGCGCCAGCAGCCAAGCCCTTACCGGTGGGAAATATGGCTACACCTTC. Translating gives CASSQALTGGKYGYTF.

This clonotype appeared a few times. The V gene is TRBV5-4, the J gene TRBJ1-4; TRBD1 agrees at 8 bases. Trimming cost V 5 bases and J 7 bases; bases outside gene matches: 10. CDR1 SGHNT and CDR2 YYREEE come from the germline V gene (reference sequence). The CDR3 loop spans 15 amino acids. The CDR3 sequence: CASRNQGADGEKLFF. The CDR3 nucleotides read TGTGCCAGCAGAAATCAGGGGGCGGATGGTGAAAAACTGTTTTTT.

The chain combines TRBV7-9 with TRBJ1-6; possible D gene TRBD1, 5 bases. Germline assignment: CDR1 SEHNR and CDR2 FQNEAQ (reference sequence). V lost 2 bases and J lost 11, with 7 bases in between. The CDR3 is made up of 12 amino acids. DNA for the CDR3: TGTGCCAGCAGCTTATCGGGGGCACCCCTCCACTTT. The encoded protein is CASSLSGAPLHF.

The chain uses TRBV2 and TRBJ2-5, with 7 positions matching TRBD1. This CDR3 comprises 14 residues. V trimming: 6 bases; J trimming: 4 bases; junction bases outside the gene matches: 8. The germline gives CDR1 SNHLY, CDR2 FYNNEI. The CDR3 DNA sequence: TGTGCCAGCAGCCGACAGGGTGTTAGAGAGACCCAGTACTTC. Protein: CASSRQGVRETQYF.

This clonotype was counted many times. The J gene is TRBJ1-5, the V gene TRBV10-3, with D unresolved. The CDR3 totals 12 residues. With 3 bases removed from V and 5 bases from J, the gap between germline ends came to 5 bases. The germline V gene encodes CDR1 ENHRY and CDR2 SYGVKD. CDR3 amino acids: CAISDSYQPQHF. For the CDR3, the DNA is TGTGCCATCAGTGACTCCTATCAGCCCCAGCATTTT.

This clonotype was observed a handful of times. V usage is TRBV18 and J usage is TRBJ2-7; TRBD1 is a possible D gene (5 bases). The CDR3 has 15 amino acids. In germline, CDR1 is KGHSH, CDR2 LQKENI. The V end lost 6 bases, the J end lost 5 bases, and 20 bases lay between the germline ends. The CDR3 here is CASSVRQGSIHEQYF. The CDR3 DNA reads TGTGCCAGCTCCGTCCGCCAGGGATCAATCCACGAGCAGTACTTC.

The sample holds many counts of this clonotype. J is TRBJ2-1 and V is TRBV7-2; D is possibly TRBD2 (6 bases). Trimming left V 3 bases short and J 10 bases short, with 19 bases between. CDR3 length equals 15 residues. Germline V lookup: CDR1 SGHTA, CDR2 FQGNSA. The CDR3 region is CASSFSGLNTGEQFF. CDR3 DNA: TGTGCCAGCAGCTTTTCGGGACTTAACACGGGAGAGCAGTTCTTC. The whole variable domain, remainder taken from reference TRBV7-2 and TRBJ2-1, is GAGVSQSPSNKVTEKGKDVELRCDPISGHTALYWYRQSLGQGLEFLIYFQGNSAPDKSGLPSDRFSAERTGGSVSTLTIQRTQQEDSAVYLCASSFSGLNTGEQFFGPGTRLTVL.

This chain links TRBV7-2 with TRBJ2-3, with no clear D. V lost 6 bases to trimming and J lost 5 bases, with 9 bases between them. The germline V gene has CDR1 SGHTA and CDR2 FQGNSA. The CDR3 is 12 amino acids. CDR3 residues: CASRSFLDTQYF. CDR3 DNA sequence: TGTGCCAGCAGATCTTTTCTAGATACGCAGTATTTT.

This rearrangement joins TRBV2 to TRBJ1-2; no reliable D call. CDR1 SNHLY and CDR2 FYNNEI come from the germline V gene. The CDR3 contains 14 residues. The germline V and J ends were trimmed by 6 bases and 4 bases, with 15 bases remaining between them. The CDR3, as DNA: TGTGCCAGCAGCGGATTGGGTGCAAGCTATGGCTACACCTTC. Residues: CASSGLGASYGYTF.

The rearrangement uses TRBV7-2 and TRBJ2-1; TRBD1 agrees at 8 bases. Germline V lookup: CDR1 SGHTA, CDR2 FQGNSA. The length of the CDR3 is 14 residues. V lost 1 base and J lost 10; bases outside the gene matches: 6. The CDR3 region has the DNA TGTGCCAGCAGCTTAGTGCAACAGGGGGACGAGCAGTTCTTC. It codes for CASSLVQQGDEQFF.

The chain is built from TRBV7-9 and TRBJ2-7, with a possible D match to TRBD2 (6 bases). The V end lost 4 bases, the J end lost 5 bases, and 12 bases lay between the germline ends. This CDR3 contains 13 residues. Germline V gene sequence: CDR1 SEHNR, CDR2 FQNEAQ (reference sequence). CDR3: CASSWASVDEQYV. CDR3 bases: TGTGCCAGCAGCTGGGCTAGCGTGGACGAGCAGTACGTC.

V and J are TRBV7-2 and TRBJ1-2, with D hard to call. Trimming cost V 1 base and J 5 bases, with 17 bases left between them. The CDR3 extends over 16 amino acids. CDR1 and CDR2 (germline): SGHTA, FQGNSA. The CDR3 sequence is CASSLGIGADLYGYTF. DNA of the CDR3: TGTGCCAGCAGCTTAGGGATCGGAGCAGACTTATATGGCTACACCTTC.

This clonotype came up a few times. The gene calls are TRBV3-1 and TRBJ2-3; D may be TRBD2 (5 bases). With 4 bases removed from V and 2 bases from J, the gap between germline ends came to 13 bases. This CDR3 is built from 15 residues. CDR1 LGHDT and CDR2 YNNKEL come from the germline V gene (reference sequence). The CDR3 protein is CASSPFERPTDTQYF. CDR3 bases: TGTGCCAGCAGCCCGTTTGAGCGGCCCACAGATACGCAGTATTTT.

The genes are TRBV28 and TRBJ1-2; D is uncertain. V was cut by 1 base and J by 8 bases, with 17 bases left in between. The CDR3 length is 15 residues. The germline V gene encodes CDR1 MDHEN and CDR2 SYDVKM. For the CDR3, the DNA is TGTGCCAGCAGTTTATTCAGCGGGGTCCTTGGGGGCTACACCTTC. It codes for CASSLFSGVLGGYTF.

There are a few counts of this clonotype. The chain is built from TRBV4-3 and TRBJ2-3; TRBD2 is a possible D gene (5 bases). Trimming removed 4 bases at V and 0 bases at J, with 14 bases between. The CDR3 spans 16 residues. Germline V gene lookup returns CDR1 LGHNA and CDR2 YSLEER. The DNA of the CDR3 is TGCGCCAGCAGCCTTCGACTGGGAGCTAGCACAGATACGCAGTATTTT. Translating gives CASSLRLGASTDTQYF.